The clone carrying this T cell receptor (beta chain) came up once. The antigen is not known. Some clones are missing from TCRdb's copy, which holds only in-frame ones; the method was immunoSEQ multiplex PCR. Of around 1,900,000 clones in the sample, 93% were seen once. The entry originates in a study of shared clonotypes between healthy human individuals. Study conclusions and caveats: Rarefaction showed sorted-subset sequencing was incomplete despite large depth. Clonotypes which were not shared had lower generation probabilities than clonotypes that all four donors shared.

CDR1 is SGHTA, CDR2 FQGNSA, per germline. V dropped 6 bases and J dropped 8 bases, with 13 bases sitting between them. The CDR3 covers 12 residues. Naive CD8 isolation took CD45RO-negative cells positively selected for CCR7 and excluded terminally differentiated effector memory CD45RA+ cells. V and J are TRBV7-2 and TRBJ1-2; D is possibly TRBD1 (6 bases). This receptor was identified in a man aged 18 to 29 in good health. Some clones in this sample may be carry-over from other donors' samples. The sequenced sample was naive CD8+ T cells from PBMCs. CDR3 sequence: CASSLNRDGYTF. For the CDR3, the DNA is TGTGCCAGCAGTCTAAACAGGGACGGCTACACCTTC.